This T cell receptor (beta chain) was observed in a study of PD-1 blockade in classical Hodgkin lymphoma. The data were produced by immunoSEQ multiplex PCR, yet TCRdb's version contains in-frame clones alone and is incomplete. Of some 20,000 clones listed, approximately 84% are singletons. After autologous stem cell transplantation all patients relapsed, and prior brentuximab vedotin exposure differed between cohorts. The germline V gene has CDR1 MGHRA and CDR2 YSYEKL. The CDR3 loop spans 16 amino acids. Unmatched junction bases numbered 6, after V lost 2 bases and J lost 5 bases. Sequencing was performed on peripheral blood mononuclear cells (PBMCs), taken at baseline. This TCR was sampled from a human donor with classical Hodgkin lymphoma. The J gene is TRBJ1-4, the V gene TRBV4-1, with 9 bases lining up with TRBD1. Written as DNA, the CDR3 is TGCGCCAGCAGCCAATACCCGGGACAGGGAAATGAAAAACTGTTTTTT. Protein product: CASSQYPGQGNEKLFF.